A selection of T cell receptor beta chains follows, all from one sample in a study of identical twins. TCRdb re-analysed the 5' RACE reads in MiXCR, keeping a single row per CDR3 protein. The data show 650,000 to 800,000 distinct CDR3 sequences, with 8.6% seen just once and roughly 0.9% held by the top ten. This sample was also put to use in a study of yellow fever vaccine responses in identical twins.

Sequenced: PBMCs. The receptors were gathered from a woman aged 18-29 years in good health. The CDR3 runs from the conserved cysteine through the conserved F or W. Fields, in order: V gene, J gene, D gene, clone size, CDR3 protein, CDR3 DNA. The D gene is left open where the match is weak. Where a row states a size, it is once, few, many or the class of an expanded clone; other rows omit it.

v_call: TRBV6-2/TRBV6-3; j_call: TRBJ2-3; d_call: TRBD1; clone_size: few; cdr3_aa: CASSTSGTGGADTQYF; cdr3_nt: TGTGCCAGCAGCACCTCCGGGACAGGGGGCGCAGATACGCAGTATTTT
v_call: TRBV6-1; j_call: TRBJ2-3; d_call: NA; clone_size: many; cdr3_aa: CASRRGSTDTQYF; cdr3_nt: TGTGCCAGCAGAAGGGGGAGCACAGATACGCAGTATTTT
v_call: TRBV12-3/TRBV12-4; j_call: TRBJ2-3; d_call: TRBD2; clone_size: few; cdr3_aa: CATTPGRTAGAGDTQYF; cdr3_nt: TGTGCCACCACCCCCGGCCGGACCGCGGGAGCGGGAGATACGCAGTATTTT
v_call: TRBV6-1; j_call: TRBJ2-5; d_call: TRBD2; clone_size: NA; cdr3_aa: CASRVWGGGETQYF; cdr3_nt: TGTGCCAGCAGGGTCTGGGGGGGAGGCGAGACCCAGTACTTC
v_call: TRBV4-3; j_call: TRBJ2-1; d_call: NA; clone_size: few; cdr3_aa: CASSQGPIGTPVGDEQFF; cdr3_nt: TGCGCCAGCAGCCAAGGGCCCATTGGGACCCCGGTCGGCGATGAGCAGTTCTTC
v_call: TRBV20-1; j_call: TRBJ2-3; d_call: NA; clone_size: NA; cdr3_aa: CSATLGGGRSWDTQYF; cdr3_nt: TGCAGTGCTACCCTCGGCGGGGGCCGGAGTTGGGATACGCAGTATTTT
v_call: TRBV28; j_call: TRBJ2-3; d_call: NA; clone_size: many; cdr3_aa: CASLHLSTDTQYF; cdr3_nt: TGTGCCAGCCTACATCTCAGCACAGATACGCAGTATTTT
v_call: TRBV19; j_call: TRBJ2-7; d_call: NA; clone_size: NA; cdr3_aa: CASSIGPLGGYEQYF; cdr3_nt: TGTGCCAGTAGTATCGGACCGCTGGGGGGTTACGAGCAGTACTTC
v_call: TRBV2; j_call: TRBJ2-2; d_call: NA; clone_size: many; cdr3_aa: CASRGDTGELFF; cdr3_nt: TGTGCCAGCAGGGGGGACACCGGGGAGCTGTTTTTT
v_call: TRBV29-1; j_call: TRBJ2-5; d_call: TRBD2; clone_size: NA; cdr3_aa: CSVDPLAGPQETQYF; cdr3_nt: TGCAGCGTTGACCCTTTAGCGGGGCCCCAAGAGACCCAGTACTTC
v_call: TRBV24-1; j_call: TRBJ2-7; d_call: NA; clone_size: NA; cdr3_aa: CATSDSSFDEQYF; cdr3_nt: TGTGCCACCAGTGATTCTAGTTTCGACGAGCAGTACTTC
v_call: TRBV6-5; j_call: TRBJ2-1; d_call: TRBD2; clone_size: few; cdr3_aa: CASSYTGTSGYNEQFF; cdr3_nt: TGTGCCAGCAGTTACACCGGGACTAGCGGGTACAATGAGCAGTTCTTC
v_call: TRBV29-1; j_call: TRBJ2-2; d_call: NA; clone_size: many; cdr3_aa: CSAWRALTGELFF; cdr3_nt: TGCAGCGCCTGGCGGGCCCTCACCGGGGAGCTGTTTTTT